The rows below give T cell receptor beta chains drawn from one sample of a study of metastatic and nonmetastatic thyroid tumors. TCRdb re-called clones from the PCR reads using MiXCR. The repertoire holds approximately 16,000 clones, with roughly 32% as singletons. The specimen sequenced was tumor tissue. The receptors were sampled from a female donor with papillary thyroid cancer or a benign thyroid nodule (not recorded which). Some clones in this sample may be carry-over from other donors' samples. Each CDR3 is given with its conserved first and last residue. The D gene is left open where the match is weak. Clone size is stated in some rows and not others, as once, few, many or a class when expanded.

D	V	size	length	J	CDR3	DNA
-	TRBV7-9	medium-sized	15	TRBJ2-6	CASSVGKSGANVLTF	TGTGCCAGCAGCGTTGGGAAATCTGGGGCCAACGTCCTGACTTTC
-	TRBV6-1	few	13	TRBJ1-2	CASTTDFNYGYTF	TGTGCCAGCACAACAGATTTTAACTATGGCTACACCTTC
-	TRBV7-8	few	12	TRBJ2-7	CASSRSSYEQYF	TGTGCCAGCTCCAGGAGCTCCTACGAGCAGTACTTC
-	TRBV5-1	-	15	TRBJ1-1	CASSVDGQGNTEAFF	TGCGCCAGCAGCGTTGATGGGCAGGGGAATACTGAAGCTTTCTTT
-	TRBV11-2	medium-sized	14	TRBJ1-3	CASSLQLSGNTIYF	TGTGCCAGCAGCTTACAGCTTTCTGGAAACACCATATATTTT
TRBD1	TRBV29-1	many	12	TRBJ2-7	CSVGDRGNEQYF	TGCAGCGTGGGGGACAGGGGTAACGAGCAGTACTTC
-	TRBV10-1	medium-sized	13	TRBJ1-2	CASSETDSGGYTF	TGCGCCAGCAGTGAGACTGACAGTGGTGGCTACACCTTC
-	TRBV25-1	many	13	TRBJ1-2	CASSEYVGSGYTF	TGTGCCAGCAGTGAATATGTTGGTTCTGGCTACACCTTC
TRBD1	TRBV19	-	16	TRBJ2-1	CASSDTNRGLINEQFF	TGTGCCAGTAGCGACACTAACAGGGGGCTTATCAATGAGCAGTTCTTC
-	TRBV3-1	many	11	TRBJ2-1	CASSQVGEQFF	TGTGCCAGCAGCCAAGTCGGTGAGCAGTTCTTC
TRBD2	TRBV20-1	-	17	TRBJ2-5	CSARDPLAGGLQETQYF	TGCAGTGCTAGGGACCCACTAGCGGGAGGGCTTCAAGAGACCCAGTACTTC
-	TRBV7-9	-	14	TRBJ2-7	CASSRREGGDEQYF	TGTGCCAGCAGCCGTAGGGAAGGGGGTGACGAGCAGTACTTC
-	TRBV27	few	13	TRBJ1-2	CASSLNGGYGYTF	TGTGCCAGCAGTTTAAACGGGGGGTATGGGTACACCTTC
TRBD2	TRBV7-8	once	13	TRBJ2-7	CASSLSGTFNRYF	TGTGCCAGCAGCTTAAGCGGGACGTTTAACAGGTACTTC
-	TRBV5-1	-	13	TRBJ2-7	CASASGAQGEQYF	TGCGCCAGCGCTTCCGGGGCGCAGGGCGAGCAGTACTTC
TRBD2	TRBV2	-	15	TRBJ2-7	CASREGLASPYEQYF	TGTGCCAGCAGGGAAGGACTAGCTTCCCCCTACGAGCAGTACTTC
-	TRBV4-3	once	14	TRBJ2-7	CASSQEDGPYEQYF	TGCGCCAGCAGCCAAGAGGACGGACCCTACGAGCAGTACTTC
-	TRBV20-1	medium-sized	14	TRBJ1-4	CSASTDGRGEKLFF	TGCAGTGCTAGTACAGACGGTAGGGGAGAAAAACTGTTTTTT
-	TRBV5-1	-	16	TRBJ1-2	CASSLTPQTVIYGYTF	TGCGCCAGCAGCTTGACCCCTCAGACAGTTATCTATGGCTACACCTTC
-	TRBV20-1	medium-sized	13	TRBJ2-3	CSALLRAADTQYF	TGCAGTGCCCTTTTACGGGCGGCAGATACGCAGTATTTT
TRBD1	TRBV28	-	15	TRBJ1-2	CASSLWGTGQGGYTF	TGTGCCAGCAGTTTATGGGGGACAGGGCAGGGAGGCTACACCTTC
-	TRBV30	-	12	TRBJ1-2	CAWSGAGASYTF	TGTGCCTGGAGTGGGGCAGGGGCGAGCTACACCTTC
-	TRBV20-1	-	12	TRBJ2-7	CSARDCAYEQYF	TGCAGTGCTCGGGACTGCGCGTACGAGCAGTACTTC
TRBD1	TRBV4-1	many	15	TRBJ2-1	CASSQNDRVGNEQFF	TGCGCCAGCAGCCAGAATGACAGGGTGGGGAATGAGCAGTTCTTC
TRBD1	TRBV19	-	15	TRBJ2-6	CASSGQGAGANVLTF	TGTGCCAGTAGTGGACAGGGAGCTGGGGCCAACGTCCTGACTTTC
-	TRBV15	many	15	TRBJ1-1	CATSAPGTWGTEAFF	TGTGCCACCAGCGCGCCCGGGACTTGGGGCACTGAAGCTTTCTTT
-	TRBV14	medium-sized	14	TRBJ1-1	CASSQPGMNTEAFF	TGTGCCAGCAGCCAGCCGGGGATGAACACTGAAGCTTTCTTT
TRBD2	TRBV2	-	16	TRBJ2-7	CASNVAGLAEFREQYF	TGTGCCAGCAACGTCGCAGGACTAGCGGAGTTTCGTGAGCAGTACTTC
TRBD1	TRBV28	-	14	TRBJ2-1	CASSLSGGYNEQFF	TGTGCCAGCAGTTTATCAGGGGGCTACAATGAGCAGTTCTTC
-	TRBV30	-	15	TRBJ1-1	CAWRLGKGTNTEAFF	TGTGCCTGGAGGTTGGGGAAGGGGACCAACACTGAAGCTTTCTTT
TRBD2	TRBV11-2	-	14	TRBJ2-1	CASSIAGGWNEQFF	TGTGCCAGCAGTATAGCGGGAGGATGGAATGAGCAGTTCTTC
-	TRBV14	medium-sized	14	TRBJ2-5	CASSQWGSQETQYF	TGTGCCAGCAGCCAGTGGGGCTCCCAAGAGACCCAGTACTTC
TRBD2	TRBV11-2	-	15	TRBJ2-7	CASSLLAGAPYEQYF	TGTGCCAGCAGCCTCCTAGCGGGGGCTCCCTACGAGCAGTACTTC
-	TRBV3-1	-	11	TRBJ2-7	CASRRNGEQYF	TGTGCCAGCAGGCGAAACGGCGAGCAGTACTTC
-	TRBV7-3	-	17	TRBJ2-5	CASSPGTAVPFQETQYF	TGTGCCAGCAGCCCGGGGACGGCCGTCCCCTTTCAAGAGACCCAGTACTTC
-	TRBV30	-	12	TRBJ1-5	CAWSVQGQPQHF	TGTGCCTGGAGTGTACAAGGTCAGCCCCAGCATTTT
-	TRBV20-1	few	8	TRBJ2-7	CSAQGQYF	TGCAGTGCCCAGGGGCAGTACTTC
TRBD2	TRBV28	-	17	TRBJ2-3	CASSFPLTSGSTDTQYF	TGTGCCAGCAGTTTCCCCCTGACTAGCGGAAGCACAGATACGCAGTATTTT
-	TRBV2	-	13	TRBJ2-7	CASRSTSFGEQYF	TGTGCCAGCAGATCGACTAGTTTTGGCGAGCAGTACTTC
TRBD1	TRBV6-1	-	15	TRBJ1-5	CASSPQDREVQPQHF	TGTGCCAGCAGTCCGCAGGACAGGGAGGTTCAGCCCCAGCATTTT
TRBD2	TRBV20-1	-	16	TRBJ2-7	CSASQVLAGGFYEQYF	TGCAGTGCTAGTCAGGTACTAGCGGGAGGTTTTTACGAGCAGTACTTC
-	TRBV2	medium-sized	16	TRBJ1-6	CASSRDRSSYNSPLHF	TGTGCCAGCAGTCGGGACCGGAGCTCCTATAATTCACCCCTCCACTTT
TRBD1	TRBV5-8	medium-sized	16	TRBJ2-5	CASSQAGTGYVETQYF	TGTGCCAGCAGCCAGGCGGGGACAGGGTATGTCGAGACCCAGTACTTC
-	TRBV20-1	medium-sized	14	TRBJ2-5	CSASMGTRGETQYF	TGCAGTGCTAGTATGGGGACCAGGGGAGAGACCCAGTACTTC
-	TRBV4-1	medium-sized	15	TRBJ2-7	CASSQLPGRLREQYF	TGCGCCAGCAGCCAACTGCCTGGACGTCTTCGGGAGCAGTACTTC
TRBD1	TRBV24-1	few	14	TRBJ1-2	CATSESGTGSSYTF	TGTGCCACCAGTGAATCCGGGACAGGGAGTTCCTACACCTTC
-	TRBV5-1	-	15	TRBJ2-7	CASSLAPGYAYEQYF	TGCGCCAGCAGCTTGGCCCCAGGGTATGCCTACGAGCAGTACTTC
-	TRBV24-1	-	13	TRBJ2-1	CATSLGPPNEQFF	TGTGCCACCAGCCTGGGGCCTCCGAATGAGCAGTTCTTC